This T cell receptor beta chain was documented in a study of cytomegalovirus exposure and HLA in healthy donors. About the research overall: Ancestry clustering placed about 80% of roughly 410 genotyped donors in the Caucasian-associated cluster.

Germline CDR1 GTSNPN, CDR2 SVGIG (reference sequence). The CDR3 spans 14 residues. V gave up 0 bases and J gave up 6 bases, with 12 bases separating them. Points from the study as a whole: Specificity for CMV antigens was confirmed in vitro for a few of the CMV-associated chains. Associated with cytomegalovirus, according to the listing, were 150 to 200 TCR beta chains. Available immune exposure information covered CMV serostatus only.

Concerning this clone itself: Its antigen is unidentified.

The PCR was carried out with 60 Vbeta primers and 13 Jbeta primers. Clones were read by immunoSEQ multiplex PCR, and TCRdb kept only the in-frame ones, dropping some. The sample has 110,000 or so clones, less than 80% seen once. J is TRBJ1-5 and V is TRBV30; the D is unclear. The sample consisted of PBMCs. The sequence was collected from a woman aged 45-65 years in good health and CMV-seropositive. The DNA for the CDR3 is TGTGCCTGGAGTGTAGGAGGCGCGGGTCAGCCCCAGCATTTT. This codes for CAWSVGGAGQPQHF.